This T cell receptor beta chain was retrieved from a study of naive and memory T cell subsets. An oligonucleotide containing a UMI was ligated to the 3' end of TCR cDNA. Whole-blood samples were roughly 2.3 ml of peripheral blood from healthy adult volunteers. Unsorted total RNA, roughly 1 to 1,100 ng, was DNase treated before reverse transcription. Study-wide points: This RNA-based method may be sensitive to activation-related transcript changes.

This clonotype was observed a few times. Its antigen is unknown. Four PCR rounds used nested alpha and beta constant region primers plus the SP2 primer. Blood and skin TCR RNA was reverse transcribed with alpha and beta constant primers. Using its own MiXCR run on the 5' RACE reads, TCRdb lists one record per CDR3 protein. The sample has about 62,000 distinct CDR3 sequences, approximately 8% seen once. The CDR3 contains 14 residues. V dropped 3 bases and J dropped 5 bases, with 13 bases sitting between them. The gene calls are TRBV12-3 or TRBV12-4 and TRBJ1-2; unclear D gene. The origin of this receptor is a female donor in good health. The CDR3 DNA is TGTGCCAGCAGTTTCAGAGTCCCCCCGTATGGCTACACCTTC. It codes for CASSFRVPPYGYTF.